The text below deals with one T cell receptor (beta chain). The antigen remains undetermined. A much bigger clone sits one base away, suggesting this may be a read error. Arm-PCR of CDR3 regions with iRepertoire HTBI primers generated TCR beta libraries. One entry per CDR3 protein, called by TCRdb with MiXCR from the multiplex PCR reads. The sample carries over 650,000 distinct CDR3 sequences, 25% to 30% recorded once. Between the trimmed V and J ends, which lost 7 bases and 7 bases, there was a span of 16 bases. CDR3 size: 13 residues. In germline, CDR1 is SGHTA, CDR2 FQGTGA. This entry is derived from a study of regulatory T cells in long-lasting Graves disease. General observations from the study: Possibly, accuracy suffered from the small sample size. Repertoires from persistent disease leaned toward TRBV28, TRBJ1-2 and TRBJ2-5.

Time point meaning: persistent/refractory GD, antithyroid drugs over 5 years with positive TRAb. Extracted PBMC RNA gave rise to the TCR library. The J gene is TRBJ1-1, the V gene TRBV7-3; D is possibly TRBD1 (5 bases). Sequenced material: peripheral blood mononuclear cells (PBMCs), taken when the disease was refractory, from a patient treated with antithyroid drugs. This clonotype was sampled from a female donor with Graves disease. The CDR3 here is CASTAGGRIEAFF. The CDR3 DNA reads as TGTGCCAGCACCGCGGGGGGTCGCATTGAAGCTTTCTTT.